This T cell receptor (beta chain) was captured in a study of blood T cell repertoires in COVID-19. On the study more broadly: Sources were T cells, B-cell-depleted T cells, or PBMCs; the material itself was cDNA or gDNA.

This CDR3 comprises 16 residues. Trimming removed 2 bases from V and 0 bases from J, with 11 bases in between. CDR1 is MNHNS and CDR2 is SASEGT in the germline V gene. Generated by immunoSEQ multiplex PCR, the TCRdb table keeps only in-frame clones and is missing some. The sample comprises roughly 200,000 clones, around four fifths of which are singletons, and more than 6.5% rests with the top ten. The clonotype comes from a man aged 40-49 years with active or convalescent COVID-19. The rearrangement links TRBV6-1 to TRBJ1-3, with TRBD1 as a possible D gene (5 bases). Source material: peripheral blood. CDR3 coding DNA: TGTGCCAGCAGTGAACAGACAGTCCCCTCTGGAAACACCATATATTTT. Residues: CASSEQTVPSGNTIYF.